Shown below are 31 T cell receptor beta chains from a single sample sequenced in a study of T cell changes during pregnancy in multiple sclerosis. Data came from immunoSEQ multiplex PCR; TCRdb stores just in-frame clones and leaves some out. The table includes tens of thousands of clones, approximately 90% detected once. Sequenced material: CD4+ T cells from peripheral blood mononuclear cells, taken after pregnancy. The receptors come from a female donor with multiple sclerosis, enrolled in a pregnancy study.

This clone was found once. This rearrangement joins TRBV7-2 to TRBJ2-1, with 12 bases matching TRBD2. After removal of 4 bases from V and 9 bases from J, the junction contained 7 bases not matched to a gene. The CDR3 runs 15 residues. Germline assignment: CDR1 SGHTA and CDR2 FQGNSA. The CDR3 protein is CASSSSGGARGEQFF. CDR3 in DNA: TGTGCCAGCAGCTCTAGCGGGGGGGCCCGGGGTGAGCAGTTCTTC.

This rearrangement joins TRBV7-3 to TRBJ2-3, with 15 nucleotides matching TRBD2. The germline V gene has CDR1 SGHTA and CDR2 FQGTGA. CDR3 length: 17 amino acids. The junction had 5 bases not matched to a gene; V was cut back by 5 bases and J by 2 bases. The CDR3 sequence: CASSRWTSGGATDTQYF. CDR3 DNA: TGTGCCAGCAGCCGCTGGACTAGCGGGGGGGCCACAGATACGCAGTATTTT.

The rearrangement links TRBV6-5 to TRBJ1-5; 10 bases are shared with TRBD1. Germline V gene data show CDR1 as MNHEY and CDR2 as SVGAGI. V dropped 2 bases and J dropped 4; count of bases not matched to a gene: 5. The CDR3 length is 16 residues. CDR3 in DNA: TGTGCCAGCAGTTACCGTGGGACAGGGGTGAATCAGCCCCAGCATTTT. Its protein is CASSYRGTGVNQPQHF.

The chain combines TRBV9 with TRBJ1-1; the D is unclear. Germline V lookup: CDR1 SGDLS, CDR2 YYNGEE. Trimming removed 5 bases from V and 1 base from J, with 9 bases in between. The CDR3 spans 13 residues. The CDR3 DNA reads TGTGCCAGCAGTAAATTCAGGAACACTGAAGCTTTCTTT. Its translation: CASSKFRNTEAFF.

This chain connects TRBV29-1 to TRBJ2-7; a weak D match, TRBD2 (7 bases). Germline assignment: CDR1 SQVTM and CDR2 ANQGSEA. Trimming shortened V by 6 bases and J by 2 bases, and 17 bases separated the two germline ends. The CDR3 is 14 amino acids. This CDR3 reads CSVEGGQGAYEQYF. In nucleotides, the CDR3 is TGCAGCGTGGAGGGGGGGCAGGGAGCCTACGAGCAGTACTTC.

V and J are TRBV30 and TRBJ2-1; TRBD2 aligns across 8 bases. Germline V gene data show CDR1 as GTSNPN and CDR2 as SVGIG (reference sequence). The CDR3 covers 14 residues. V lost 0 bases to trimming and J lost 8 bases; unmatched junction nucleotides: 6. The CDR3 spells CAWSVRGGVDEQFF. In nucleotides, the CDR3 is TGTGCCTGGAGTGTACGGGGGGGGGTTGATGAGCAGTTCTTC.

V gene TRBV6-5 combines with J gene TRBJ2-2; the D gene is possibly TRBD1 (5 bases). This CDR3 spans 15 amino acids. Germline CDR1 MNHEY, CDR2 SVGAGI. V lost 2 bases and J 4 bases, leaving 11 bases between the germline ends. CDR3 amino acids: CASSYGGASTGELFF. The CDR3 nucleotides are TGTGCCAGCAGTTACGGTGGGGCCAGCACCGGGGAGCTGTTTTTT.

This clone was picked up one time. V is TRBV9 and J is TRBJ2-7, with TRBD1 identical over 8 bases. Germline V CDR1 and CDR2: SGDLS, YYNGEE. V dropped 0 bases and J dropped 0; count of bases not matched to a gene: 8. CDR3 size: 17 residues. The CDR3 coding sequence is TGTGCCAGCAGCGTAGGAGTCGGGACAGGCCACTCCTACGAGCAGTACTTC. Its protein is CASSVGVGTGHSYEQYF.

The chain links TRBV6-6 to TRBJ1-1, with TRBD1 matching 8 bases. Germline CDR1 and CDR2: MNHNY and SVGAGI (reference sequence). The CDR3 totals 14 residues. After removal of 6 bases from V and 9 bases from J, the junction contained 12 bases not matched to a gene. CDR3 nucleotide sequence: TGTGCCAGCAGCCCCGCAAGGACAGGGTTTAAAGCTTTCTTT. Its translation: CASSPARTGFKAFF.

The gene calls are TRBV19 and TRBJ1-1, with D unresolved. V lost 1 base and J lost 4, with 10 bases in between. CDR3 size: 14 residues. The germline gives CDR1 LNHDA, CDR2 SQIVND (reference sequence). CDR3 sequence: CASSIGGRITEAFF. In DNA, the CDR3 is TGTGCCAGTAGTATAGGAGGGCGGATCACTGAAGCTTTCTTT.

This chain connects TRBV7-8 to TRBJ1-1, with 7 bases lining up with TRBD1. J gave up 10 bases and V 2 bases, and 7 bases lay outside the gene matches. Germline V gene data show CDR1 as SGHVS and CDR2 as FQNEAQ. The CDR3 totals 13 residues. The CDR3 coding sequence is TGTGCCAGCAGCTTATCGGGCAGGGGGAGAGCTTTCTTT. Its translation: CASSLSGRGRAFF.

CDR3 protein: CAWSAGQALGETQYF. CDR3 sequence (DNA): TGTGCCTGGAGTGCTGGACAGGCCTTGGGAGAGACCCAGTACTTC. The chain links TRBV30 to TRBJ2-5; 7 positions agree with TRBD1. V gave up 1 base and J gave up 4 bases; unmatched junction bases: 9. This CDR3 has 15 residues. Germline V gene lookup returns CDR1 GTSNPN and CDR2 SVGIG (reference sequence).

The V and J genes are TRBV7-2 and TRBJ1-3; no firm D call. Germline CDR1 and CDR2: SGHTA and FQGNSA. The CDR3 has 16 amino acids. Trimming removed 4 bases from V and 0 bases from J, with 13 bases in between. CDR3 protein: CASSWRLLSSGNTIYF. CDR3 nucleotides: TGTGCCAGCAGCTGGAGACTGCTGAGCTCTGGAAACACCATATATTTT.

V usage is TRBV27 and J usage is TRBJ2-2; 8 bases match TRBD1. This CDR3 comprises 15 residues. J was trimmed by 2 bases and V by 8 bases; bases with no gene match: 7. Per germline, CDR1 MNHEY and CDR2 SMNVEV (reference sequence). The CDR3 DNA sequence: TGTGCCAGCTCTTCAGACAGGGGAAACACCGGGGAGCTGTTTTTT. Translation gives CASSSDRGNTGELFF.

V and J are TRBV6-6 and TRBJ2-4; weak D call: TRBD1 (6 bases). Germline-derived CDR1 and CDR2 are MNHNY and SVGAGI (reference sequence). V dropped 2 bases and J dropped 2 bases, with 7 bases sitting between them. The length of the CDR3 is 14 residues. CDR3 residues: CASSYGGTKNIQYF. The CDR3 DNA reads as TGTGCCAGCAGTTACGGGGGCACCAAAAACATTCAGTACTTC.

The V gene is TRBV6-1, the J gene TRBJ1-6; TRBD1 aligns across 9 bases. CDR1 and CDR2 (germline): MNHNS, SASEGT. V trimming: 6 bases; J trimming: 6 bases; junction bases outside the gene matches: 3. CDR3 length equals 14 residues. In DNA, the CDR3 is TGTGCCAGCAGCCGGGACAGGGTTAATTCACCCCTCCACTTT. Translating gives CASSRDRVNSPLHF.

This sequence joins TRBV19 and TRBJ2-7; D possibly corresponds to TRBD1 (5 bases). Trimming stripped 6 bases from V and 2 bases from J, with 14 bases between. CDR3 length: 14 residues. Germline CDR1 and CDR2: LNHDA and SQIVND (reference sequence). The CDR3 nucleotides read TGTGCCAGTAGGGACATTACAGGAACCTACGAGCAGTACTTC. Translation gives CASRDITGTYEQYF. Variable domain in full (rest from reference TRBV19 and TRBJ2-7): DGGITQSPKYLFRKEGQNVTLSCEQNLNHDAMYWYRQDPGQGLRLIYYSQIVNDFQKGDIAEGYSVSREKKESFPLTVTSAQKNPTAFYLCASRDITGTYEQYFGPGTRLTVT.

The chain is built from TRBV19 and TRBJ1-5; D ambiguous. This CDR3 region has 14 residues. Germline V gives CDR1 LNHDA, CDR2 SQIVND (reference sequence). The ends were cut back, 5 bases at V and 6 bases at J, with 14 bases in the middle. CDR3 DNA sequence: TGTGCCAGTAGTCCCCACGGTTTGCCTCAGCCCCAGCATTTT. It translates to CASSPHGLPQPQHF.

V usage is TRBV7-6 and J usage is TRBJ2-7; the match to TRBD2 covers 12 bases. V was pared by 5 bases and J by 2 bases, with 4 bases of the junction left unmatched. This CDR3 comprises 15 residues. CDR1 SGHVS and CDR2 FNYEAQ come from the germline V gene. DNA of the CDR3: TGTGCCAGCAGCCCCGGACTAGCGGGAACCTACGAGCAGTACTTC. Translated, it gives CASSPGLAGTYEQYF.

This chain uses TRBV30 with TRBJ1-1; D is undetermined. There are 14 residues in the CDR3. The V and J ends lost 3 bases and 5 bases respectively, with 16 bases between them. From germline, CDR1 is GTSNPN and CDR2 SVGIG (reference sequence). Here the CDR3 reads CAWSPRSSGTEAFF. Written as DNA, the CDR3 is TGTGCCTGGAGCCCCCGGAGCTCGGGAACTGAAGCTTTCTTT.

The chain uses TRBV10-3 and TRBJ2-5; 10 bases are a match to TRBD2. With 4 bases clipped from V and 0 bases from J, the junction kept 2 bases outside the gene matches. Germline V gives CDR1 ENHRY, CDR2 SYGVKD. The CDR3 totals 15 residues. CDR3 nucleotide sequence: TGTGCCATCAGTGTTAGCGGGGGGTACCAAGAGACCCAGTACTTC. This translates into CAISVSGGYQETQYF.

The CDR3 protein is CASSYLPGQVEAFF. The CDR3, as DNA: TGTGCCAGCAGTTACCTTCCGGGACAGGTTGAAGCTTTCTTT. V usage is TRBV6-5 and J usage is TRBJ1-1; 8 positions match TRBD1. The CDR3 extends over 14 amino acids. CDR1 and CDR2 from the germline V gene are MNHEY and SVGAGI. The junction had 6 bases not matched to a gene; V was cut back by 2 bases and J by 7 bases.

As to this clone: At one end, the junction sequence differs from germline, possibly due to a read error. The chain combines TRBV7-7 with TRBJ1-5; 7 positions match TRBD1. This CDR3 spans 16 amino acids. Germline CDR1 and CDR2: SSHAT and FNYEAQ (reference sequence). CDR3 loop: CASSPGTENSNQPQHF. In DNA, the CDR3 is TGTGCTAGCAGCCCCGGGACAGAAAACAGCAATCAGCCCCAGCATTTT.

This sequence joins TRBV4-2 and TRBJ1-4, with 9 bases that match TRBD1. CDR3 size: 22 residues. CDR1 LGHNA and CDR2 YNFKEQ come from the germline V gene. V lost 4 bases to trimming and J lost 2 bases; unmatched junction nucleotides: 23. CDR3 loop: CASSLSMRSRDRERGTNEKLFF. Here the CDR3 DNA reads TGTGCCAGCAGCCTTTCAATGCGGAGCCGGGACAGGGAGAGGGGGACTAATGAAAAACTGTTTTTT.

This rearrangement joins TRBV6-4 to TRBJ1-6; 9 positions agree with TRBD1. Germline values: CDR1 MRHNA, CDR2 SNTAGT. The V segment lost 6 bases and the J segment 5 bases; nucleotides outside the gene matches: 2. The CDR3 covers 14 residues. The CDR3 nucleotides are TGTGCCAGCAGCCGACAGGGGGATAATTCACCCCTCCACTTT. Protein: CASSRQGDNSPLHF.

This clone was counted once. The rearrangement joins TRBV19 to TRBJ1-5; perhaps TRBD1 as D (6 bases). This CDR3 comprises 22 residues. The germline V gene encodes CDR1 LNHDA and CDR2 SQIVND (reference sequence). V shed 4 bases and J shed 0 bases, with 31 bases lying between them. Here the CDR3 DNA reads TGTGCCAGTAGTACCTTCCCTCGTCGTGGATGGCTAGACAGGACTAGCAATCAGCCCCAGCATTTT. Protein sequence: CASSTFPRRGWLDRTSNQPQHF.

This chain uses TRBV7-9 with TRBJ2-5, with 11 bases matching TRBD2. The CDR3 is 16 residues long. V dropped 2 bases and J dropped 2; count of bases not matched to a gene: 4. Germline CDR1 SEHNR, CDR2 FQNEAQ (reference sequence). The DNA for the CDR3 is TGTGCCAGCAGCTTAATAGCGGGGGGGCCACAAGAGACCCAGTACTTC. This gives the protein CASSLIAGGPQETQYF.

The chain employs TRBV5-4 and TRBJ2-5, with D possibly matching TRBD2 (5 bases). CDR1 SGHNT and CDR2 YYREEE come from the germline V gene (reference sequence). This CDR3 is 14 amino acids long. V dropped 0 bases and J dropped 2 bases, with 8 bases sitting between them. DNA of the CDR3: TGTGCCAGCAGCTTGGCCGGAGGACAAGAGACCCAGTACTTC. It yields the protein CASSLAGGQETQYF.

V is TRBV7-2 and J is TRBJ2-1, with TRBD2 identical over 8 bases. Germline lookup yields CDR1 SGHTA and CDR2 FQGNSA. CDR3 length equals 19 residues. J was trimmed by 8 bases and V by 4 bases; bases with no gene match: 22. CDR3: CASSSTAGTSGGGGYEQFF. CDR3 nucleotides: TGTGCCAGCAGCTCTACAGCTGGCACTAGCGGTGGCGGGGGCTATGAGCAGTTCTTC.

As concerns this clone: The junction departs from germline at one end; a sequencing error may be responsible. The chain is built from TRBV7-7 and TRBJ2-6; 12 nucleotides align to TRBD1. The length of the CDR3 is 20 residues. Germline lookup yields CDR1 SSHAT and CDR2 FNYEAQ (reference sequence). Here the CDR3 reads CASSRGLPGQGAAGANVLTF. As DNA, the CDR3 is TGTGCTAGCAGCCGCGGGCTCCCGGGACAGGGGGCGGCAGGGGCCAACGTCCTGACTTTC.

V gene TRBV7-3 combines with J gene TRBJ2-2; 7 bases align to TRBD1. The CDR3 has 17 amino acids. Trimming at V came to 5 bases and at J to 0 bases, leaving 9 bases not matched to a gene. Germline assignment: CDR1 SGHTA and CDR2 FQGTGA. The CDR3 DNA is TGTGCCAGCAGCCCCCAACAGGGGAGCCCGAACACCGGGGAGCTGTTTTTT. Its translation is CASSPQQGSPNTGELFF.